This T cell receptor beta chain was retrieved from a study of blood T cell repertoires in COVID-19. With 3 bases removed from V and 6 bases from J, the gap between germline ends came to 14 bases. The CDR3 has 14 residues. Germline V CDR1 and CDR2: KGHDR, SFDVKD. Source study methods: Nucleated cell number was recorded as an estimate derived from reference gene primer amplification. Profiled with immunoSEQ multiplex PCR; TCRdb holds only in-frame clones, not every one. The V and J calls and clone size come from that table; D and trimming were worked out from the DNA. This sample yields approximately 19,000 clones, of which under 95% are seen a single time; more than 15% belongs to the top ten.

The TCR sequence derives from a human donor in a cohort sampled during active COVID-19. The chain combines TRBV24-1 with TRBJ2-7; TRBD1 might be the D (6 bases). The specimen was peripheral blood. CDR3 sequence: CATSDKTNRVEQYF. CDR3 bases: TGTGCCACCAGTGATAAAACCAACAGGGTCGAGCAGTACTTC.